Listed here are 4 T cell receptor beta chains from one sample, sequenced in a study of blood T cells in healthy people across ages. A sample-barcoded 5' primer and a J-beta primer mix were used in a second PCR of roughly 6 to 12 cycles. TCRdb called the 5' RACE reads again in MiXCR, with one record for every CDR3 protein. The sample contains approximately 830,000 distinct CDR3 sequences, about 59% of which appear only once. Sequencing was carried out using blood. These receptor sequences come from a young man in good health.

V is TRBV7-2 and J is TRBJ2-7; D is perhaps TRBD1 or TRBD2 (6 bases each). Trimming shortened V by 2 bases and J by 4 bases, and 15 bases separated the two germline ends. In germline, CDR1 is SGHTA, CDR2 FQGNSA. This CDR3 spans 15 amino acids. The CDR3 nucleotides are TGTGCCAGCAGCTTAAGGATCGGGGGCGAATACGAGCAGTACTTC. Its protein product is CASSLRIGGEYEQYF.

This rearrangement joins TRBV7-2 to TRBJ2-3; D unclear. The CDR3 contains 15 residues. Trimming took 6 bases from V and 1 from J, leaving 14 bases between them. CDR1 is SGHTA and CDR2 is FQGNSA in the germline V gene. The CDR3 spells CASSRAIAGTDTQYF. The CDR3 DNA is TGTGCCAGCAGTAGGGCTATTGCGGGCACAGATACGCAGTATTTT.

This CDR3 reads CASSPRLGSLDRGPTYEQYF. In DNA form, the CDR3 reads TGCGCCAGCAGCCCTCGATTGGGGTCGTTGGACAGGGGGCCGACCTACGAGCAGTACTTC. The chain carries TRBV4-1 and TRBJ2-7, with 11 bases identical to TRBD1. The CDR3 contains 20 residues. V trimming: 4 bases; J trimming: 2 bases; junction bases outside the gene matches: 19. Germline loops: CDR1 MGHRA, CDR2 YSYEKL.

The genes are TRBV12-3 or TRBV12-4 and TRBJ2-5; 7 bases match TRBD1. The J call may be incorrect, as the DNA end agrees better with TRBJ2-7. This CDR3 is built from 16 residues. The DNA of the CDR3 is TGTGCCAGCAGTCTCCATCCCACCGGGACAGATTACGAGCAGTACTTC. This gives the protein CASSLHPTGTDYEQYF.